A selection of T cell receptor beta chains follows, all from one sample in a study of CD8 T cells in Susac syndrome. TCRdb fed the immunoSEQ multiplex PCR reads into MiXCR, producing one record per CDR3 protein. The table has under 85,000 distinct CDR3 sequences, approximately 95% seen once; the top ten hold roughly 0.47%. Sequenced: CD8+ T cells from PBMCs. These receptors all stem from a human donor with Susac syndrome. CDR3s include the opening cysteine and the closing phenylalanine or tryptophan. D genes are given only for firm matches. Part of the rows lack a size; the others show once, few, many or a class for expanded clones.

>TRBJ2-1|NA|12|once|TRBV9
CASSTLDNEQFF
TGTGCCAGCAGTACTCTCGACAATGAGCAGTTCTTC
>TRBJ1-1|NA|14|NA|TRBV19
CASSLGPVNTEAFF
TGTGCCAGTAGTCTCGGGCCCGTGAACACTGAAGCTTTCTTT
>TRBJ2-7|NA|14|NA|TRBV9
CASSVGGPWDEQYF
TGTGCCAGCAGCGTAGGGGGACCCTGGGACGAGCAGTACTTC
>TRBJ1-1|NA|15|NA|TRBV2
CATKPGRGGSTEAFF
TGTGCCACCAAACCGGGTCGGGGCGGGAGCACTGAAGCTTTCTTT
>TRBJ1-1|NA|12|NA|TRBV20-1
CSARDIVPEAFF
TGCAGTGCTAGAGATATAGTTCCTGAAGCTTTCTTT
>TRBJ2-7|NA|14|NA|TRBV2
CASLGGRSSYEQYF
TGTGCCAGTCTAGGGGGGAGGAGCTCCTACGAGCAGTACTTC
>TRBJ1-2|NA|15|NA|TRBV5-1
CASSLAGGLDYGYTF
TGCGCCAGCAGCTTGGCCGGGGGGCTCGACTATGGCTACACCTTC
>TRBJ2-5|NA|16|NA|TRBV13
CASSLMVRTTIETQYF
TGTGCCAGCAGCTTGATGGTCCGTACCACCATAGAGACCCAGTACTTC
>TRBJ2-3|TRBD1|15|NA|TRBV2
CASSGETGNTDTQYF
TGTGCCAGCAGTGGAGAGACAGGGAACACAGATACGCAGTATTTT
>TRBJ2-2|TRBD2|14|NA|TRBV19
CASTPGGDTGELFF
TGTGCCAGTACCCCGGGAGGGGACACCGGGGAGCTGTTTTTT
>TRBJ2-1|TRBD2|15|NA|TRBV29-1
CSVEGSGGSYNEQFF
TGCAGCGTTGAGGGGAGCGGGGGGTCCTACAATGAGCAGTTCTTC
>TRBJ1-2|NA|15|NA|TRBV7-9
CASSRKLGGGYGYTF
TGTGCCAGCAGTCGCAAATTGGGCGGAGGCTATGGCTACACCTTC
>TRBJ1-1|NA|15|NA|TRBV2
CASSETGQRNTEAFF
TGTGCCAGCAGTGAAACCGGACAGAGGAACACTGAAGCTTTCTTT
>TRBJ2-7|TRBD2|16|NA|TRBV7-2
CASSHHLAGGSYEQYF
TGTGCCAGCAGCCACCATCTAGCGGGGGGGTCCTACGAGCAGTACTTC
>TRBJ2-6|TRBD1|17|NA|TRBV28
CASSLGQAYSGANVLTF
TGTGCCAGCAGTTTGGGACAGGCCTACTCTGGGGCCAACGTCCTGACTTTC
>TRBJ1-5|NA|15|NA|TRBV6-2/TRBV6-3
CASSYPEGRSQPQHF
TGTGCCAGCAGTTACCCGGAAGGGCGAAGTCAGCCCCAGCATTTT
>TRBJ2-7|NA|14|NA|TRBV20-1
CSARPPRFPYEQYF
TGCAGTGCTAGACCGCCCCGGTTTCCCTACGAGCAGTACTTC
>TRBJ2-1|TRBD2|18|NA|TRBV5-4
CASSIPGLAASSYNEQFF
TGTGCCAGCAGCATTCCGGGACTAGCGGCTAGCTCCTACAATGAGCAGTTCTTC
>TRBJ1-1|NA|14|once|TRBV4-1
CASSQVQGSPEAFF
TGCGCCAGCAGCCAAGTTCAGGGAAGCCCTGAAGCTTTCTTT
>TRBJ1-1|NA|13|NA|TRBV7-2
CASSRTVNTEAFF
TGTGCCAGCAGTCGGACGGTGAACACTGAAGCTTTCTTT
>TRBJ1-1|NA|15|NA|TRBV30
CAWSNTPGRDTEAFF
TGTGCCTGGAGTAACACCCCCGGCAGGGACACTGAAGCTTTCTTT
>TRBJ2-7|NA|14|NA|TRBV6-5
CASSGAGVPYEQYF
TGTGCCAGCAGTGGGGCAGGGGTTCCCTACGAGCAGTACTTC
>TRBJ2-7|NA|14|NA|TRBV3-1
CASSPSHRAYEQYF
TGTGCCAGCAGCCCGAGCCACAGGGCCTACGAGCAGTACTTC
>TRBJ1-2|NA|12|NA|TRBV7-9
CASSLGGGDYTF
TGTGCCAGCAGCTTAGGAGGGGGAGACTACACCTTC
>TRBJ2-7|NA|13|once|TRBV20-1
CSARDLLGPEQYF
TGCAGTGCTAGAGATCTCTTAGGGCCCGAGCAGTACTTC
>TRBJ1-2|TRBD1|14|NA|TRBV20-1
CSASHDREDYGYTF
TGCAGTGCTAGTCATGACAGGGAGGACTATGGCTACACCTTC
>TRBJ2-7|NA|15|NA|TRBV7-9
CASSLGTAHSYEQYF
TGTGCCAGCAGCTTAGGGACAGCCCACTCCTACGAGCAGTACTTC
>TRBJ2-7|TRBD2|19|NA|TRBV20-1
CSARADRRRPGLAFYEQYF
TGCAGTGCTAGGGCTGACAGGAGACGACCGGGACTAGCGTTCTACGAGCAGTACTTC
>TRBJ2-3|TRBD2|13|NA|TRBV5-1
CASSLVGRDAQYF
TGCGCCAGCAGCTTGGTTGGGAGGGATGCGCAGTATTTT
>TRBJ2-5|TRBD1|16|NA|TRBV28
CASRERQGAYQETQYF
TGTGCCAGCAGAGAGAGACAGGGGGCGTACCAAGAGACCCAGTACTTC
>TRBJ1-4|NA|17|once|TRBV7-6
CASSPTRPSATNEKLFF
TGTGCCAGCAGCCCCACACGCCCCTCCGCAACTAATGAAAAACTGTTTTTT
>TRBJ2-3|TRBD2|16|NA|TRBV4-1
CASSHQLAGEADTQYF
TGCGCCAGCAGCCACCAACTAGCGGGAGAAGCAGATACGCAGTATTTT
>TRBJ2-2|NA|17|once|TRBV20-1
CSAQVVEGRTGTGELFF
TGCAGTGCTCAAGTGGTGGAGGGACGGACAGGCACCGGGGAGCTGTTTTTT
>TRBJ1-2|NA|17|NA|TRBV23-1
CASSQSVTASLNYGYTF
TGCGCCAGCAGTCAATCTGTGACAGCATCCTTAAACTATGGCTACACCTTC
>TRBJ2-3|NA|17|NA|TRBV28
CASSSPGVEGGIDTQYF
TGTGCCAGCAGTTCCCCAGGTGTGGAAGGGGGGATAGATACGCAGTATTTT
>TRBJ1-1|TRBD1|15|NA|TRBV7-9
CASSRGQPMNTEAFF
TGTGCCAGCAGCCGGGGACAGCCCATGAACACTGAAGCTTTCTTT
>TRBJ2-1|TRBD2|14|NA|TRBV28
CASSPFRGVLEQFF
TGTGCCAGCAGTCCGTTCCGGGGGGTTTTAGAGCAGTTCTTC
>TRBJ1-1|NA|15|NA|TRBV20-1
CSARGGRRGNTEAFF
TGCAGTGCTAGAGGAGGAAGGAGGGGAAACACTGAAGCTTTCTTT
>TRBJ2-1|TRBD2|15|NA|TRBV4-3
CASSQVAGSHNEQFF
TGCGCCAGCAGCCAGGTAGCGGGTTCCCACAATGAGCAGTTCTTC
>TRBJ2-5|NA|14|NA|TRBV19
CASSISGGQETQYF
TGTGCCAGTAGTATCTCCGGCGGCCAAGAGACCCAGTACTTC
>TRBJ2-1|NA|18|NA|TRBV4-3
CASSQVAWIGNSYNEQFF
TGCGCCAGCAGCCAAGTGGCCTGGATCGGAAACTCCTACAATGAGCAGTTCTTC
>TRBJ1-4|NA|14|NA|TRBV12-3/TRBV12-4
CASSPRGANEKLFF
TGTGCCAGCAGTCCAAGGGGGGCTAATGAAAAACTGTTTTTT
>TRBJ2-3|NA|15|NA|TRBV6-2/TRBV6-3
CASSFGPGGADTQYF
TGTGCCAGCAGTTTTGGGCCGGGGGGCGCAGATACGCAGTATTTT
>TRBJ1-2|NA|13|NA|TRBV5-6
CASSLQGMDGYTF
TGTGCCAGCAGCTTGCAAGGTATGGATGGCTACACCTTC
>TRBJ1-2|TRBD1|15|NA|TRBV7-9
CASSLQGARGYGYTF
TGTGCCAGCAGCTTACAGGGGGCGCGGGGCTATGGCTACACCTTC
>TRBJ1-5|NA|14|once|TRBV7-2
CASSLGPPNQPQHF
TGTGCCAGCAGCTTAGGGCCCCCGAATCAGCCCCAGCATTTT